The present entry profiles one T cell receptor (beta chain) with its context. This entry is derived from a study of blood T cell repertoires in COVID-19. Study-wide background: Material from acute and convalescent COVID-19 was sourced from the United States, Italy and Spain. Sources were T cells, B-cell-depleted T cells, or PBMCs; the material itself was cDNA or gDNA.

Original analysis: From reference gene primer amplification, estimates of nucleated cell counts were derived. Data came from immunoSEQ multiplex PCR; TCRdb stores just in-frame clones and leaves some out. V and J calls and clone size follow that table, whereas D and trimming were derived from the DNA. The repertoire holds 65,000 to 90,000 clones, with approximately 88% as singletons. Germline CDR1 is SGDLS and CDR2 is YYNGEE. V lost 0 bases and J lost 5; bases outside the gene matches: 6. This CDR3 has 16 amino acids. The source material was peripheral blood. This sequence was found in a woman aged 80 or over with acute or convalescent COVID-19. V usage is TRBV9 and J usage is TRBJ1-4; TRBD1 matches at 8 bases. The CDR3 region is CASSVDVAGGNEKLFF. In nucleotides, the CDR3 is TGTGCCAGCAGCGTAGACGTGGCAGGGGGCAATGAAAAACTGTTTTTT.